This T cell receptor beta chain was sequenced for a study of cytomegalovirus exposure and HLA in healthy donors. 60 Vbeta and 13 Jbeta primers were used in PCR. Data came from immunoSEQ multiplex PCR; TCRdb stores just in-frame clones and leaves some out. The data contain 130,000 to 150,000 clones, approximately 79% of them singletons. Per the germline V gene, CDR1 is SGDLS and CDR2 is YYNGEE. The ends lost 0 bases at V and 8 bases at J; junction bases unmatched: 7. The CDR3 covers 17 residues. Sequencing used PBMCs. The receptor comes from a woman aged 40 to 49 in good health and CMV-seropositive. The V gene is TRBV9, the J gene TRBJ2-1, with TRBD2 matching 14 bases. The CDR3 bases are TGTGCCAGCAGCGTAGTTGGGGTGACTAGCGGGGGGGATGAGCAGTTCTTC. Amino acid sequence: CASSVVGVTSGGDEQFF.